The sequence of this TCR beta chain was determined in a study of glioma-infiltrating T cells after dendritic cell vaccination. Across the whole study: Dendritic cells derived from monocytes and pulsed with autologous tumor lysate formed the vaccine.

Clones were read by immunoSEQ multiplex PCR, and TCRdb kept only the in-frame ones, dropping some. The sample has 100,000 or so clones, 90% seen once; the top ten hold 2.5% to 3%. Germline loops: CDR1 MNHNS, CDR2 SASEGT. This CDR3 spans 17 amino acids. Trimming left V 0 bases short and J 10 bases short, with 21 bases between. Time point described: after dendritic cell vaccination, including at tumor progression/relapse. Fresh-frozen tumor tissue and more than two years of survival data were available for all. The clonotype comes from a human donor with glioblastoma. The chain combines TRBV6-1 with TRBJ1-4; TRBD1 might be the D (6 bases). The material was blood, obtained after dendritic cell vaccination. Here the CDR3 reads CASSEALLRQGKGKLFF. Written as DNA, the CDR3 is TGTGCCAGCAGTGAAGCTCTTCTTCGGCAGGGGAAAGGAAAACTGTTTTTT.